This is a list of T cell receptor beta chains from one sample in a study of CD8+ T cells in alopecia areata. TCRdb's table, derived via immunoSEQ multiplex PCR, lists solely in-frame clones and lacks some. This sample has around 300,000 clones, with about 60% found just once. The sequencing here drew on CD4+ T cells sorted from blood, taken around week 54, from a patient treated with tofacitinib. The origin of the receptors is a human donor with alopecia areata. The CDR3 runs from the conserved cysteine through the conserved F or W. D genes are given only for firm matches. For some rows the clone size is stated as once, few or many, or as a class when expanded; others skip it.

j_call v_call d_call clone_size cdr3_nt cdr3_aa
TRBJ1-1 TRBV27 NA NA TGTGCCAGCCGCCAGCGGGTTACAAACACTGAAGCTTTCTTT CASRQRVTNTEAFF
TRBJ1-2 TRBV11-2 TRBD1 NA TGTGCCAGCAGCCCACGACAGGGGATGAGGGGCTACACCTTC CASSPRQGMRGYTF
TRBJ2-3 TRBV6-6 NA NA TGTGCCAGCAGTTACCCGACAGATACGCAGTATTTT CASSYPTDTQYF
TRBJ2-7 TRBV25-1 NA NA TGTGCCAGCAGTGAATGGGGGAAGCAGTACTTC CASSEWGKQYF
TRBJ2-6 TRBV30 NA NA TGTGCCTGGAGGCAGGACTCTGGGGCCAACGTCCTGACTTTC CAWRQDSGANVLTF
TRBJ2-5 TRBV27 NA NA TGTGCCAGCAGTTTAGGACGGCGGCAGACCCAGTACTTC CASSLGRRQTQYF
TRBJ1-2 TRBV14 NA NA TGTGCCAGGAGGGAACCTCATAATGGCTACACCTTC CARREPHNGYTF
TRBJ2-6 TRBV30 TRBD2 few TGTGCCTGGAGTGTACTAACTAGCGGGGGGAGGCCTGGGGCCAACGTCCTGACTTTC CAWSVLTSGGRPGANVLTF
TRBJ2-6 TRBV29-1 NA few TGCAGCGCGTCTGGCAGGACAAGCTCTGGGGCCAACGTCCTGACTTTC CSASGRTSSGANVLTF
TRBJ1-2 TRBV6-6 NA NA TGTGCCAGCAGTTACGCCAGCGGCTATGGCTACACCTTC CASSYASGYGYTF
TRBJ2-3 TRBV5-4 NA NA TGTGCCAGCAGCTCCCCTTCTCGGGGCCGCACAGATACGCAGTATTTT CASSSPSRGRTDTQYF
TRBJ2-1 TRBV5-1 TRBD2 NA TGCGCCAGCAGCTTGATCGCGGGGGGAGCTCACAATGAGCAGTTCTTC CASSLIAGGAHNEQFF
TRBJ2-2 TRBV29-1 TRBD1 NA TGCAGCGGACAGGGTTTGCAAACCGGGGAGCTGTTTTTT CSGQGLQTGELFF
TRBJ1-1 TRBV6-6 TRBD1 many TGTGCCAACGGACAGGCTAACACTGAAGCTTTCTTT CANGQANTEAFF
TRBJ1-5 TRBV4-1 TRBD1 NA TGCGCCAGCAGCCAAGAAATCCTCAGACAGGGTAACGATCGGTCCCAGCATTTT CASSQEILRQGNDRSQHF
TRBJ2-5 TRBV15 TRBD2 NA TGTGCCACCAGCAGAGAAGCGGGGCAACAAGAGACCCAGTACTTC CATSREAGQQETQYF
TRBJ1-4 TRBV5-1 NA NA TGCGCCAGCAGCTTTAATGGGGTGTCGGGCGAAAAACTGTTTTTT CASSFNGVSGEKLFF
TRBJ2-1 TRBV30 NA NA TGTGCCTGGAGTCGCGGATACAATGAGCAGTTCTTC CAWSRGYNEQFF
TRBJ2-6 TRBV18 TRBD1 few TGTGCCAGCTCACCATCAGGGGGCAGGCTCTCTGGGGCCAACGTCCTGACTTTC CASSPSGGRLSGANVLTF
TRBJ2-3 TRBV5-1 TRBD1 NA TGCGCCAGCAGCGCACCGGGACAGACGGCAGATACGCAGTATTTT CASSAPGQTADTQYF
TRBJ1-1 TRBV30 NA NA TGTGCCTGGAGTGTACGGACAGACACTGAAGCTTTCTTT CAWSVRTDTEAFF
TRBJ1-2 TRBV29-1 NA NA TGCAGCGTTGCCGGCGGGTCTGGCTACACCTTC CSVAGGSGYTF
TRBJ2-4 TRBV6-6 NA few TGTGCCAGCAGTCGACCTTTAAATAACATTCAGTACTTC CASSRPLNNIQYF
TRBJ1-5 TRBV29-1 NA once TGCAGCGTCGCCCTTGGGACAAGTGATCAGCCCCAGCATTTT CSVALGTSDQPQHF
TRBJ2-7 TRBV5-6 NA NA TGTGCCAGCAGCTCGCTGGAGCAGAATTCCTACGAGCAGTACTTC CASSSLEQNSYEQYF
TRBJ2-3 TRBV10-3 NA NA TGTGCCATCAGTTACAGAGGCGATACGCAGTATTTT CAISYRGDTQYF
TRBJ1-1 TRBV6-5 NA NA TGTGCCAGCAGTTACTCGCGGGGGCTCGGGAACACTGAAGCTTTCTTT CASSYSRGLGNTEAFF